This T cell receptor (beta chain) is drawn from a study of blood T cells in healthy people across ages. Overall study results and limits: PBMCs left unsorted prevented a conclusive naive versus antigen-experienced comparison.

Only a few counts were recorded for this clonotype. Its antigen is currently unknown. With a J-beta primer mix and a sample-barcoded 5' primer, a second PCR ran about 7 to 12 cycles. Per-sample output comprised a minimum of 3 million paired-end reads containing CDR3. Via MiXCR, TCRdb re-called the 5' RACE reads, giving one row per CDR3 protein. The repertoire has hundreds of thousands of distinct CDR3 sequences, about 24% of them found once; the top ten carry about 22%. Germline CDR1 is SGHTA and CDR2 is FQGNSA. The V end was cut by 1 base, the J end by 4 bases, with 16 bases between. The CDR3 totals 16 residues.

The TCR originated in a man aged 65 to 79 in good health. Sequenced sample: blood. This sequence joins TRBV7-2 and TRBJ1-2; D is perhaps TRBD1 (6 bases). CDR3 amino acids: CASSLGITTGGYGYTF. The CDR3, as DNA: TGTGCCAGCAGCTTAGGGATCACGACAGGCGGCTATGGCTACACCTTC.